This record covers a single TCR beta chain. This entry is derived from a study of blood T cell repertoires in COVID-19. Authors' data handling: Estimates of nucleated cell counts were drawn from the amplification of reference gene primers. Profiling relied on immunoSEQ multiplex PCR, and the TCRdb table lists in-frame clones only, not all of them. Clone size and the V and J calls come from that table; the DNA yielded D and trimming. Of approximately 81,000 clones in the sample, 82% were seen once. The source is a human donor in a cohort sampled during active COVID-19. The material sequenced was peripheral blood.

The CDR3: CASSPQGARGYEQYF. CDR3 coding DNA: TGCGCCAGCAGCCCTCAGGGGGCGCGCGGCTACGAGCAGTACTTC. V gene TRBV5-1 combines with J gene TRBJ2-7, with TRBD1 matching 8 bases. Losses at the gene ends were 4 bases for V and 3 bases for J; bases not matched to a gene: 9. CDR3 length: 15 amino acids. CDR1 is SGHRS and CDR2 is YFSETQ in the germline V gene.